This TCR beta chain was recorded in a study of sequential checkpoint blockade in melanoma. Across the whole study: Maintenance nivolumab came after either treatment sequence. Some 90 pretreatment tumor DNA samples were TCRβ immunosequenced.

In this sample, this clone turned up a few times. The sample's treatment: randomized to nivolumab then ipilimumab (arm A) or the reverse (arm B). Sequenced by immunoSEQ multiplex PCR; TCRdb stores in-frame clones only, minus some. The table shows more than 2,000 clones, with about a fifth occurring only once. Germline V gives CDR1 SGDLS, CDR2 YYNGEE. V was pared by 8 bases and J by 0 bases, with 21 bases between. There are 16 residues in the CDR3. The sample in question was tumor tissue (inferred from file names), obtained from a patient given nivolumab and ipilimumab in sequence. This sequence originates from a human donor with melanoma. The chain has TRBV9 and TRBJ2-7; D uncertain. DNA of the CDR3: TGTGCCAGTCTAAATCCGGGCTCCCTAAGCTCCTACGAGCAGTACTTC. Translating it yields CASLNPGSLSSYEQYF. Combining the CDR3 with reference TRBV9 and TRBJ2-7 gives the whole variable domain DSGVTQTPKHLITATGQRVTLRCSPRSGDLSVYWYQQSLDQGLQFLIQYYNGEERAKGNILERFSAQQFPDLHSELNLSSLELGDSALYFCASLNPGSLSSYEQYFGPGTRLTVT.